Listed below are T cell receptor beta chains from one sample, sequenced in a study of cytomegalovirus exposure and HLA in healthy donors. This table comes from immunoSEQ multiplex PCR, and its TCRdb copy is limited to in-frame clones, with some not included. This repertoire includes about 140,000 clones. Sequenced: PBMCs. The source is a woman between 18 and 29 years old in good health and CMV-seronegative. The CDR3 runs from the conserved cysteine through the conserved F or W. The D gene is left open where the match is weak.

v_call	j_call	d_call	cdr3_nt	cdr3_aa
TRBV18	TRBJ1-5	-	TGTGCCAGCTCGGCACGACACAGCAATCAGCCCCAGCATTTT	CASSARHSNQPQHF
TRBV5-6	TRBJ2-3	TRBD2	TGTGCCAGCAGCTTGGCCGGGGGACTAGCGACAGATACGCAGTATTTT	CASSLAGGLATDTQYF
TRBV11-2	TRBJ2-2	-	TGTGCCAGCAGCTTTCTTACGAACACCGGGGAGCTGTTTTTT	CASSFLTNTGELFF
TRBV10-2	TRBJ1-2	-	TGCGCCAGCAGTGAAACGACAGACTATGGCTACACCTTC	CASSETTDYGYTF
TRBV5-8	TRBJ1-2	-	TGTGCCAGCAGCTTGGTGGGGAGGGCTAACTATGGCTACACCTTC	CASSLVGRANYGYTF
TRBV19	TRBJ2-1	-	TGTGCCAGTAGTTGGGCAGCTTCCTCCTACAATGAGCAGTTCTTC	CASSWAASSYNEQFF
TRBV6-6	TRBJ1-5	-	TGTGCCAGCAGTTACGGACTTAATCAGCCCCAGCATTTT	CASSYGLNQPQHF
TRBV5-6	TRBJ2-1	TRBD1	TGTGCCAGCAGCTTGCCGGGACAGGGACAATACAATGAGCAGTTCTTC	CASSLPGQGQYNEQFF
TRBV18	TRBJ1-2	-	TGTGCCAGCTCACCGTCCATACTCAGTCGGGGTTGGAATGGCTACACCTTC	CASSPSILSRGWNGYTF
TRBV11-1	TRBJ2-5	-	TGTGCCAGCAGCTTAGGGCGGTGGGGGGTGCAACAAGAGACCCAGTACTTC	CASSLGRWGVQQETQYF
TRBV6-6	TRBJ2-7	-	TGTGCCAGCAGCCCACTAGTCTCCTACGAGCAGTACTTC	CASSPLVSYEQYF
TRBV6-5	TRBJ1-2	-	TGTGCCAGCAGTTACGCCTCCGGGGACTATGGCTACACCTTC	CASSYASGDYGYTF
TRBV4-2	TRBJ2-5	TRBD2	TGTGCCAGCAGCCCGGGACTAGCGGACAACCAAGAGACCCAGTACTTC	CASSPGLADNQETQYF
TRBV9	TRBJ1-1	-	TGTGCCAGCAGCCCCAGGGCAGGCCAGAACACTGAAGCTTTCTTT	CASSPRAGQNTEAFF
TRBV15	TRBJ2-1	TRBD2	TGTGCCACCAGCAGTCCGTCTAGCGGGAGTACTAATGAGCAGTTCTTC	CATSSPSSGSTNEQFF
TRBV7-9	TRBJ1-1	TRBD1	TGTGCCAGCAGCCCCCCTGAGGCCAGGGGGCCCCTTGGGAACACTGAAGCTTTCTTT	CASSPPEARGPLGNTEAFF
TRBV11-3	TRBJ1-4	TRBD1	TGTGCCAGCAGCTCGACAGGGTCGAATGAAAAACTGTTTTTT	CASSSTGSNEKLFF
TRBV7-3	TRBJ2-2	-	TGTGCCAGCAGCAAAATCCCCAGCGGGAACACCGGGGAGCTGTTTTTT	CASSKIPSGNTGELFF
TRBV7-8	TRBJ2-2	-	TGTGCCAGCAGCTCTACCAGGGGCACCGGGGAGCTGTTTTTT	CASSSTRGTGELFF
TRBV25-1	TRBJ2-1	TRBD1	TGTGCCAGCAGTGAAAGGGGACAGGTTTACAATGAGCAGTTCTTC	CASSERGQVYNEQFF
TRBV13	TRBJ1-2	TRBD1	TGTGCCAGCAGCCTCGGGACAGGGGATGGCTACACCTTC	CASSLGTGDGYTF
TRBV5-6	TRBJ2-2	TRBD1	TGTGCCAGTAAGCTCTTGAGAGGGGGCTTAAACACCGGGGAGCTGTTTTTT	CASKLLRGGLNTGELFF
TRBV10-2	TRBJ2-7	TRBD2	TGCGCCAGCAGTGCACCGGGACTAAGCGAGCAGTACTTC	CASSAPGLSEQYF
TRBV27	TRBJ2-4	-	TGTGCCAGCAGTACCTATCCAGGGCGGGGATACATTCAGTACTTC	CASSTYPGRGYIQYF
TRBV18	TRBJ1-1	-	TGTGCCAGCTCATCGGAGGGCAACACTGAAGCTTTCTTT	CASSSEGNTEAFF
TRBV5-4	TRBJ2-6	-	TGTGCCAGCAGCTCCGGGACAACCCGCTCTGGGGCCAACGTCCTGACTTTC	CASSSGTTRSGANVLTF
TRBV9	TRBJ1-1	-	TGTGCCAGCAGCGTATCCATGAACACTGAAGCTTTCTTT	CASSVSMNTEAFF
TRBV7-8	TRBJ1-1	TRBD1	TGTGCCAGCAGCCGGACAGGGGGCGTCATGAACACTGAAGCTTTCTTT	CASSRTGGVMNTEAFF
TRBV2	TRBJ2-1	-	TGTGCCAGCGGCCGAGGGATATACAATGAGCAGTTCTTC	CASGRGIYNEQFF